This TCR beta chain came from a study of cytomegalovirus exposure and HLA in healthy donors. With 60 Vbeta and 13 Jbeta primers, the PCR was carried out. Profiled with immunoSEQ multiplex PCR; TCRdb holds only in-frame clones, not every one. The table shows about 130,000 clones, with approximately 82% occurring only once. This CDR3 spans 14 amino acids. Germline V CDR1 and CDR2: SGHRS, YFSETQ. V lost 0 bases, J lost 6 bases, and 1 base stayed unmatched. The TCR originated in a man between 45 and 60 years old in good health and CMV-seronegative. The chain links TRBV5-1 to TRBJ2-2, with 8 bases fitting TRBD1. The sequenced sample was PBMCs. Written as DNA, the CDR3 is TGCGCCAGCAGCTTGGAGGGACAGGCCGGGGAGCTGTTTTTT. Encoded protein: CASSLEGQAGELFF.